These 3 T cell receptor beta chains were sequenced from one sample in a study of OX40 agonist ivuxolimab in advanced cancers. The data were produced by immunoSEQ multiplex PCR, yet TCRdb's version contains in-frame clones alone and is incomplete. Altogether under 25,000 clones are present, about 79% being singletons, with the ten largest covering 33%. The source material was CD4+ or CD8+ T cells sorted from blood, sampled in a trial of the OX40 agonist ivuxolimab. All receptors derive from an adult with an advanced solid tumor such as melanoma, head and neck, liver or kidney cancer.

This clone was seen a handful of times. The chain recombines TRBV28 with TRBJ1-2; possible D gene TRBD1, 5 bases. The CDR3 is 18 residues long. Trimming removed 1 base from V and 2 bases from J, with 20 bases in between. The germline V gene encodes CDR1 MDHEN and CDR2 SYDVKM. The CDR3 bases are TGTGCCAGCAGTTTATTCGGGAGGTTGACAGACTTAAACTATGGCTACACCTTC. Translation: CASSLFGRLTDLNYGYTF.

The chain links TRBV7-8 to TRBJ1-4, with a possible D match to TRBD1 (5 bases). The V end was cut by 4 bases, the J end by 5 bases, with 20 bases between. CDR3 length: 17 residues. Germline V CDR1 and CDR2: SGHVS, FQNEAQ. DNA for the CDR3: TGTGCCAGCAGCTGGGGCCCGGGGCTCGAATCCAATGAAAAACTGTTTTTT. Protein sequence: CASSWGPGLESNEKLFF.

This chain uses TRBV11-2 with TRBJ2-7, with TRBD2 matching over 10 bases. Germline CDR1 is SGHAT and CDR2 is FQNNGV. The CDR3 contains 14 residues. The ends lost 8 bases at V and 4 bases at J; junction bases unmatched: 8. Here the CDR3 reads CASHRASGSYEQYF. The CDR3 region has the DNA TGTGCCAGCCATCGGGCTAGCGGGAGTTACGAGCAGTACTTC.